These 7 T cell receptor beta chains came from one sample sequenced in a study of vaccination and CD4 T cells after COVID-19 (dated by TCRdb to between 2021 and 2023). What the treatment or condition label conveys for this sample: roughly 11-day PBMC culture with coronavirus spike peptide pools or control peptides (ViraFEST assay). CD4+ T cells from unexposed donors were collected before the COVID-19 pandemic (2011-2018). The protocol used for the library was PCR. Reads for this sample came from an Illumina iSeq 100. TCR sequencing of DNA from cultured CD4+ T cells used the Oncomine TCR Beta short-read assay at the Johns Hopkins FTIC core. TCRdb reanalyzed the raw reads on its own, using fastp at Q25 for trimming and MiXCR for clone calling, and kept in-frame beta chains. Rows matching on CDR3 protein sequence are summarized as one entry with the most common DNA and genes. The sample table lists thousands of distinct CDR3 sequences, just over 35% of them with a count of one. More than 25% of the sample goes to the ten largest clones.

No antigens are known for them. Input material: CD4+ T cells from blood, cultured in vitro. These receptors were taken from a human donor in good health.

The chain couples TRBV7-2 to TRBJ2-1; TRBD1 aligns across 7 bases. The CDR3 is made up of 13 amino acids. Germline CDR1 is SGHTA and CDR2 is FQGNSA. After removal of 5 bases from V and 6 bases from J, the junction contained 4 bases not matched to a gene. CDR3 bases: TGTGCCAGCAGCCTCGGACAGGTCAATGAGCAGTTCTTC. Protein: CASSLGQVNEQFF.

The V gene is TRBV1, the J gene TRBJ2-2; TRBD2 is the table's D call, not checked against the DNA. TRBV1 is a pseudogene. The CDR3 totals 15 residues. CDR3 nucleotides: TGCACCAGCAGCCAAGGGGACTGGGAGATGGGGGAGCTGTTTTTT. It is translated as CTSSQGDWEMGELFF.

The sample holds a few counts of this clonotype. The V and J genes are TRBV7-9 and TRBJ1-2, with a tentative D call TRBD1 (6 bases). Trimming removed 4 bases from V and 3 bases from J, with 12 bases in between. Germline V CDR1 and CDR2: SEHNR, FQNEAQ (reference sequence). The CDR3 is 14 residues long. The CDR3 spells CASSSDSLYYGYTF. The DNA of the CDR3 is TGTGCCAGCAGCTCGGACAGTCTTTACTATGGCTACACCTTC.

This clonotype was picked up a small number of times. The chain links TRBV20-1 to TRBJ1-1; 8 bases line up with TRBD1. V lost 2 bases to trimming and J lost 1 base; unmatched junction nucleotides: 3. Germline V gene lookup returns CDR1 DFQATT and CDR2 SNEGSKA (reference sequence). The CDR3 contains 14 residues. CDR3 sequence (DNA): TGCAGTGCTAGACTGACAGGGGAGAACACTGAAGCTTTCTTT. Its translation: CSARLTGENTEAFF.

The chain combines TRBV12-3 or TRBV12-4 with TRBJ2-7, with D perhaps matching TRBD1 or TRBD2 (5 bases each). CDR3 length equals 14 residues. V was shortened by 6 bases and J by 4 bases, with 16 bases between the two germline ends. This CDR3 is CASRRTYGAYEQYF. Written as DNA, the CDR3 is TGTGCCAGCAGACGGACCTACGGGGCTTACGAGCAGTACTTC.

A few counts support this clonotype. CDR3 in amino acids: CASSFFRTANTEAFF. In nucleotides, the CDR3 is TGTGCCAGCAGTTTTTTCAGGACGGCTAACACTGAAGCTTTCTTT. The gene calls are TRBV6-5 and TRBJ1-1; D is unresolved. Germline values: CDR1 MNHEY, CDR2 SVGAGI. The CDR3 totals 15 residues. The V end lost 4 bases, the J end lost 2 bases, and 14 bases lay between the germline ends.

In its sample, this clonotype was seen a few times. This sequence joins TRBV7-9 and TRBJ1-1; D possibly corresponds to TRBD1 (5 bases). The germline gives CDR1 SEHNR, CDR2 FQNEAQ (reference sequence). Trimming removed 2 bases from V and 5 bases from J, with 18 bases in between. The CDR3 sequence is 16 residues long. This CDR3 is CASSLQGQVKGTEAFF. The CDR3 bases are TGTGCCAGCAGCTTACAAGGACAAGTAAAAGGGACTGAAGCTTTCTTT.